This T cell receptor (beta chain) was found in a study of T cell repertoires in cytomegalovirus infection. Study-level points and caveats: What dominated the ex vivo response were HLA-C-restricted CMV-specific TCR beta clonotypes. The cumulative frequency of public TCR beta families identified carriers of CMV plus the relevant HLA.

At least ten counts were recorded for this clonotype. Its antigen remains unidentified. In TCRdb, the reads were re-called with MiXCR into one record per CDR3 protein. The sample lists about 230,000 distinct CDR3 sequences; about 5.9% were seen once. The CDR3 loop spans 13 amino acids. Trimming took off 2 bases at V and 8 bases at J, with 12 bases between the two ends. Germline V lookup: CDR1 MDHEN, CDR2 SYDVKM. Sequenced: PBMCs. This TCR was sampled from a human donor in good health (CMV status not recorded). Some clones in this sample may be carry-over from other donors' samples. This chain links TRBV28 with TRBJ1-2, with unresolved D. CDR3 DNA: TGTGCCAGCAGTTTAAGTGGACTCAGGGGCTACACCTTC. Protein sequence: CASSLSGLRGYTF.